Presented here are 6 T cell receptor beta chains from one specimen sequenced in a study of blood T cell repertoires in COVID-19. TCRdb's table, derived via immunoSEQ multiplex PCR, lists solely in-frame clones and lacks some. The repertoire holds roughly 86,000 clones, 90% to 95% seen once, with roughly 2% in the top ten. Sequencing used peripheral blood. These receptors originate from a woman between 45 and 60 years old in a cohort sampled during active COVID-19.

The chain's CDR3 is CASSFLRLAGFTDTQYF. The CDR3 coding sequence is TGTGCCAGCAGCTTTTTGAGACTAGCGGGATTCACAGATACGCAGTATTTT. V and J are TRBV3-1 (or the pseudogene TRBV3-2) and TRBJ2-3; TRBD2 matches 11 bases. The J segment lost 2 bases and the V segment lost 5 bases, leaving 9 bases of the junction unmatched. The germline V gene has CDR1 LGHDT and CDR2 YNNKEL (reference sequence). The CDR3 consists of 17 residues.

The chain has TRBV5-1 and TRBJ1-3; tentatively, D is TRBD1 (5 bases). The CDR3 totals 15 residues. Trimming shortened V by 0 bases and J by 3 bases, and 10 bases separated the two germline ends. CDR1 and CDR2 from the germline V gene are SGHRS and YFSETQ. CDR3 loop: CASSLDRSDGNTIYF. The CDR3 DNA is TGCGCCAGCAGCTTGGACAGGTCAGATGGAAACACCATATATTTT.

DNA for the CDR3: TGTGCCAGCTCAAGAGGGGACCCGGGAGTAACTGAAGCTTTCTTT. This sequence encodes CASSRGDPGVTEAFF. This rearrangement joins TRBV18 to TRBJ1-1, with D tentatively TRBD1 (5 bases). V gave up 5 bases and J gave up 5 bases, with 18 bases separating them. The CDR3 has 15 amino acids. CDR1 and CDR2 from the germline V gene are KGHSH and LQKENI. The complete variable domain, with remaining parts taken from reference TRBV18 and TRBJ1-1, reads NAGVMQNPRHLVRRRGQEARLRCSPMKGHSHVYWYRQLPEEGLKFMVYLQKENIIDESGMPKERFSAEFPKEGPSILRIQQVVRGDSAAYFCASSRGDPGVTEAFFGQGTRLTVV.

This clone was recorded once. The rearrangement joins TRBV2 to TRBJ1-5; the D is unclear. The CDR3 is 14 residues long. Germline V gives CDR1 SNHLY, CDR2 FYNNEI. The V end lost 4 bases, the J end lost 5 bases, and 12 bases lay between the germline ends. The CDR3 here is CASSVTKEDQPQHF. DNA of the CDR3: TGTGCCAGCAGTGTTACTAAGGAGGATCAGCCCCAGCATTTT.

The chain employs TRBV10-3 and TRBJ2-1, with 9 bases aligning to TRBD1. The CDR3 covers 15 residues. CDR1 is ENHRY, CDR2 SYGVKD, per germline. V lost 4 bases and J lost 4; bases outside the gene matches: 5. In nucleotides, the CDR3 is TGTGCCATCAGTGCGATACAGGGGGCGTACAATGAGCAGTTCTTC. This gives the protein CAISAIQGAYNEQFF.

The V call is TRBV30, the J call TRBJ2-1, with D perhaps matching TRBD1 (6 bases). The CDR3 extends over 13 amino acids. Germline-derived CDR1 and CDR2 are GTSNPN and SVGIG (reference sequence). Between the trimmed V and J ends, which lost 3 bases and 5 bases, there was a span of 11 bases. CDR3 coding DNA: TGTGCCTGGAGCCTGGACAGCCACAATGAGCAGTTCTTC. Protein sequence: CAWSLDSHNEQFF.